What follows describes a single TCR beta chain. Per the study methods: The authors estimated nucleated cell counts from reference gene primer amplification. Assay: immunoSEQ multiplex PCR; the TCRdb copy retains only in-frame clones and omits some. That table gives V, J and clone size, and the DNA gave D and trimming. The profile shows hundreds of thousands of clones, about four fifths of them singletons. The sample originates from a study of blood T cell repertoires in COVID-19. Across the whole study: Samples of COVID-19 (acute and convalescent) were obtained from the United States, Italy and Spain.

CDR1 is MNHNS and CDR2 is SASEGT in the germline V gene. The CDR3 spans 15 residues. V was pared by 1 base and J by 0 bases, with 10 bases between. The rearrangement links TRBV6-1 to TRBJ2-7; a possible D gene is TRBD1 (6 bases). The material sequenced was peripheral blood. The clonotype comes from a woman between 45 and 65 years old with acute or convalescent COVID-19. CDR3 nucleotide sequence: TGTGCCAGCAGTGAAGTAGGGACACCCTCCTACGAGCAGTACTTC. Amino acids: CASSEVGTPSYEQYF.